This T cell receptor beta chain is from a study of OX40 agonist ivuxolimab in advanced cancers. Germline lookup yields CDR1 SGHRS and CDR2 YFSETQ. Germline trimming cut 2 bases from V and 1 base from J; bases unmatched to any gene: 1. The CDR3 extends over 14 amino acids. TCRdb's table, derived via immunoSEQ multiplex PCR, lists solely in-frame clones and lacks some. Of approximately 90,000 clones detected, around nine tenths appear once; the ten largest clones hold roughly 1.5%. The chain is built from TRBV5-1 and TRBJ2-5; TRBD2 matches 8 bases. The clonotype comes from an adult with an advanced solid tumor such as melanoma, head and neck, liver or kidney cancer. Specimen: CD4+ or CD8+ T cells sorted from blood, collected in a trial of the OX40 agonist ivuxolimab. CDR3 in DNA: TGCGCCAGCAGCTTAACTAGCGGCCAAGAGACCCAGTACTTC. Its protein product is CASSLTSGQETQYF. Together with reference TRBV5-1 and TRBJ2-5, the CDR3 gives the full variable domain: KAGVTQTPRYLIKTRGQQVTLSCSPISGHRSVSWYQQTPGQGLQFLFEYFSETQRNKGNFPGRFSGRQFSNSRSEMNVSTLELGDSALYLCASSLTSGQETQYFGPGTRLLVL.